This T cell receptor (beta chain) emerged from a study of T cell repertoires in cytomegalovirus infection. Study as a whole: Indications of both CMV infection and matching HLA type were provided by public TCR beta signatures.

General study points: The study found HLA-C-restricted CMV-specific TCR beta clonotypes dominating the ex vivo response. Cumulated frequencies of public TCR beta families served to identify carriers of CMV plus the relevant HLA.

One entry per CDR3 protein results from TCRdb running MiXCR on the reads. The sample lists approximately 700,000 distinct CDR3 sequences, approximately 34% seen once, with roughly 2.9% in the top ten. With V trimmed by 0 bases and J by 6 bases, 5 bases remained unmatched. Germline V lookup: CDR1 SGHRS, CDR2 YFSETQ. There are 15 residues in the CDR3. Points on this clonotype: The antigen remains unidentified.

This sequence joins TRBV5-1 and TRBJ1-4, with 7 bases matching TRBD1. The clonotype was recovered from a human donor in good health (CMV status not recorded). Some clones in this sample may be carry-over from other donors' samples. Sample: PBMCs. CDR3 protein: CASSLEGGSDEKLFF. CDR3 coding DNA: TGCGCCAGCAGCTTGGAAGGGGGCTCGGATGAAAAACTGTTTTTT.